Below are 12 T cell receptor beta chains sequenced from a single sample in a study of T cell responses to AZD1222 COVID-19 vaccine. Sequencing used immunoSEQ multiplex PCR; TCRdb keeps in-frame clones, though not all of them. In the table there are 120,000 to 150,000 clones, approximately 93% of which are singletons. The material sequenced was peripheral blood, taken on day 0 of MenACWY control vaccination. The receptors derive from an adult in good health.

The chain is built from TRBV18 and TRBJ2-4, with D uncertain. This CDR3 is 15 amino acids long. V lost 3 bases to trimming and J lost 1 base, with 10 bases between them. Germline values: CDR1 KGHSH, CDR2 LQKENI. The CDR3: CASSPTIPAKNIQYF. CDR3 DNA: TGTGCCAGCTCACCTACGATCCCCGCCAAAAACATTCAGTACTTC.

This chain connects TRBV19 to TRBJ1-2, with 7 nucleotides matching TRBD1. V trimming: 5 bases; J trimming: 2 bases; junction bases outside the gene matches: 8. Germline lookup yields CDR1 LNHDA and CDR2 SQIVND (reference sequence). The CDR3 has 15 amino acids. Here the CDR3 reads CASSLTADRNYGYTF. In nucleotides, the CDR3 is TGTGCCAGTAGTTTAACTGCGGACAGGAACTATGGCTACACCTTC.

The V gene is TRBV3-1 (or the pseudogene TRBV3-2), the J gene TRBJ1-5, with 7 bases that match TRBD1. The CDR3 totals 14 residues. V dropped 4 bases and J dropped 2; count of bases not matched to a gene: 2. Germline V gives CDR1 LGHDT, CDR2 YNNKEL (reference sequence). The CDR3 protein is CASSPTGGNQPQHF. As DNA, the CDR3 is TGTGCCAGCAGCCCTACAGGGGGCAATCAGCCCCAGCATTTT.

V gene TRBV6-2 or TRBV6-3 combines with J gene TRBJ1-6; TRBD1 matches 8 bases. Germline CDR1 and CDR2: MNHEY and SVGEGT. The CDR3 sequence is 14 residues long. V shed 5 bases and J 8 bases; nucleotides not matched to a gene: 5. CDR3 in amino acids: CASSDRGGYSPLHF. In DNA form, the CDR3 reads TGTGCCAGCAGTGACAGGGGAGGTTATTCACCCCTCCACTTT.

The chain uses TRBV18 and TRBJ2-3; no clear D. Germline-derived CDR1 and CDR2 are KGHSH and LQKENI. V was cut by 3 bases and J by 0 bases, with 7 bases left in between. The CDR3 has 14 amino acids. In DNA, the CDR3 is TGTGCCAGCTCACCGAGCTCTAGCACAGATACGCAGTATTTT. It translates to CASSPSSSTDTQYF. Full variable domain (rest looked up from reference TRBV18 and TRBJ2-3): NAGVMQNPRHLVRRRGQEARLRCSPMKGHSHVYWYRQLPEEGLKFMVYLQKENIIDESGMPKERFSAEFPKEGPSILRIQQVVRGDSAAYFCASSPSSSTDTQYFGPGTRLTVL.

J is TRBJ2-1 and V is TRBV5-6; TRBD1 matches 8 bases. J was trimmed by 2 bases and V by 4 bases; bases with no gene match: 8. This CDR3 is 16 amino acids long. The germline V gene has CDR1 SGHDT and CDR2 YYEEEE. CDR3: CASSALTGVAYNEQFF. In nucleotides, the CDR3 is TGTGCCAGCAGCGCCTTGACAGGGGTCGCCTACAATGAGCAGTTCTTC.

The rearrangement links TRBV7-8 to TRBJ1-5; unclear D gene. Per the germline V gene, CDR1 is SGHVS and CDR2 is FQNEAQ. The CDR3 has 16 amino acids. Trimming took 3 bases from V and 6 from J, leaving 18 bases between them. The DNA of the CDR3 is TGTGCCAGCAGCTTGGTAATGGGAGAAGGCGTTCAGCCCCAGCATTTT. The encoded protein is CASSLVMGEGVQPQHF.

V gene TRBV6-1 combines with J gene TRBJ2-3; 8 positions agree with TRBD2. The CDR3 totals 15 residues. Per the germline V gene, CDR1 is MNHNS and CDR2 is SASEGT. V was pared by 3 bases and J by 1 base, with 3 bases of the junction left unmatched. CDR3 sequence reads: CASSEGGLGTDTQYF. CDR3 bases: TGTGCCAGCAGTGAGGGGGGACTAGGCACAGATACGCAGTATTTT.

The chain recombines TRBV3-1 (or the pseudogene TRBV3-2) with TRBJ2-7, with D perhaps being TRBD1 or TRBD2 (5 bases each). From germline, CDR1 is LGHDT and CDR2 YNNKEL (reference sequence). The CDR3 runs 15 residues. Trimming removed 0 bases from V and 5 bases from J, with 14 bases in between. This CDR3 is CASSQERIRGHEQYF. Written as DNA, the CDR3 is TGTGCCAGCAGCCAAGAAAGAATTCGGGGACACGAGCAGTACTTC.

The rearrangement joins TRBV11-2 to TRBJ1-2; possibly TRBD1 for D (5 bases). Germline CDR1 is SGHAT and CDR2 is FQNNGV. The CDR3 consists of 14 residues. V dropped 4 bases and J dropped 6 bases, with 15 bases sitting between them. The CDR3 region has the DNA TGTGCCAGCAGCTCCCCCAGGGAATATCATGGCTACACCTTC. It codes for CASSSPREYHGYTF. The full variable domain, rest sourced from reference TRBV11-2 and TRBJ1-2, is EAGVAQSPRYKIIEKRQSVAFWCNPISGHATLYWYQQILGQGPKLLIQFQNNGVVDDSQLPKDRFSAERLKGVDSTLKIQPAKLEDSAVYLCASSSPREYHGYTFGSGTRLTVV.

The CDR3 DNA follows: TGTGCCAGCAGTTTATTTTACGGGGCTGAGGCTGAAGCTTTCTTT. This gives the protein CASSLFYGAEAEAFF. The chain combines TRBV28 with TRBJ1-1; possibly TRBD1 for D (5 bases). There are 15 residues in the CDR3. Germline CDR1 MDHEN, CDR2 SYDVKM. With 1 base removed from V and 6 bases from J, the gap between germline ends came to 15 bases.

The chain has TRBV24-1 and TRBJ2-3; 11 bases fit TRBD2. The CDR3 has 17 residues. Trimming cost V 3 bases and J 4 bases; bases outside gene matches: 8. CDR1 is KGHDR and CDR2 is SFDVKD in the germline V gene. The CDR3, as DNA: TGTGCCACCAGTGATCTTACTAGCGGGAGTGCCGCAGATACGCAGTATTTT. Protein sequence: CATSDLTSGSAADTQYF.